This T cell receptor beta chain was identified during a study of cytomegalovirus exposure and HLA in healthy donors. Study conclusions and caveats: A missense DCLRE1C variant was associated with V- and J-gene trimming of TCR beta chains in a later analysis, and an independent cohort replicated the association. Presence/absence analysis assumed near-uniform sequencing depth across donors. Later analysis reportedly placed an Asian-associated ancestry cluster below the approximately 650-donor mean in N-insertions.

Primers for the PCR totalled 60 Vbeta and 13 Jbeta. The table came from immunoSEQ multiplex PCR; TCRdb's copy has only in-frame clones and leaves some out. Of tens of thousands of clones listed, roughly 76% are singletons. This CDR3 contains 14 residues. Germline V CDR1 and CDR2: MDHEN, SYDVKM. With V trimmed by 2 bases and J by 3 bases, 1 base remained unmatched. In the case of this clone: Its antigen is not identified.

Source material: PBMCs. The chain joins TRBV28 to TRBJ2-7; 10 bases are a match to TRBD2. The source of this sequence is a man between 18 and 35 years old in good health and CMV-seronegative. The chain's CDR3 is CASSLRLAGYEQYV. The CDR3 DNA reads as TGTGCCAGCAGTTTAAGACTAGCGGGCTACGAGCAGTACGTC.